This entry is about one TCR beta chain. Germline values: CDR1 SGHKS, CDR2 YYEKEE (reference sequence). The CDR3 is made up of 13 amino acids. V shed 1 base and J shed 4 bases, with 6 bases lying between them. Residents of about two dozen US areas, aged about 18 to 89 years, made up the participants. This table comes from immunoSEQ multiplex PCR, and its TCRdb copy is limited to in-frame clones, with some not included. The table includes 450,000 or so clones, around 90% detected once. These data come from a study of blood T cell repertoires in COVID-19. Turning to the study itself: T cells, B-cell-depleted T cells, or PBMCs supplied cDNA or gDNA.

V and J are TRBV5-5 and TRBJ1-5; no reliable D call. This clonotype originated in a man between 18 and 35 years old who had recovered from COVID-19. The specimen sequenced was PBMCs or T cells enriched from blood (not recorded which). In nucleotides, the CDR3 is TGTGCCAGCAGCTTGACAGTGAATCAGCCCCAGCATTTT. Its protein product is CASSLTVNQPQHF.